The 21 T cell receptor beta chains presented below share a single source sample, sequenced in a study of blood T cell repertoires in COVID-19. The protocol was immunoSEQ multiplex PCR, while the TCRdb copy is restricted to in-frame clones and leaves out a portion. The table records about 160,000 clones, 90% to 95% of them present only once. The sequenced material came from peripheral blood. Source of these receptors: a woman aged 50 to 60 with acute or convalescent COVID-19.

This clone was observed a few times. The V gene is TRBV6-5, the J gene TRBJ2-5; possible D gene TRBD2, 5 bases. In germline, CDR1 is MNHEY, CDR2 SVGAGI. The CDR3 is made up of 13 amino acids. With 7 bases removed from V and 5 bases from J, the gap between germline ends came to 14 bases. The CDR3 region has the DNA TGTGCCAGCACAGGAGGCCTGAGGGAGACCCAGTACTTC. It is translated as CASTGGLRETQYF.

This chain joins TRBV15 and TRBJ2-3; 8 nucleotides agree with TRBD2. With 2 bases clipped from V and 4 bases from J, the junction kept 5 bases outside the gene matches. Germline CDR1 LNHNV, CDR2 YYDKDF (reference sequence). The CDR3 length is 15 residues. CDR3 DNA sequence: TGTGCCACCAGCAGACGGGCGGGGGGTGCAGATACGCAGTATTTT. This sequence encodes CATSRRAGGADTQYF.

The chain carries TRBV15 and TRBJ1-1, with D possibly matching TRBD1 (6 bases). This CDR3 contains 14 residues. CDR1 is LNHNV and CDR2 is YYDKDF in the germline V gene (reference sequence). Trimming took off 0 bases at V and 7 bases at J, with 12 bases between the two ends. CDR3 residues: CATSRDPGVNEAFF. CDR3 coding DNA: TGTGCCACCAGCAGAGATCCAGGGGTTAATGAAGCTTTCTTT.

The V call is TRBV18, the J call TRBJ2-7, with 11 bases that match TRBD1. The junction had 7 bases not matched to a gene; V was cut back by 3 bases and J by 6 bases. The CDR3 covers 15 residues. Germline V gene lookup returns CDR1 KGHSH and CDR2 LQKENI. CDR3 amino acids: CASSPSGTGGTEQYF. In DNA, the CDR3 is TGTGCCAGCTCACCTTCCGGGACAGGGGGTACCGAGCAGTACTTC.

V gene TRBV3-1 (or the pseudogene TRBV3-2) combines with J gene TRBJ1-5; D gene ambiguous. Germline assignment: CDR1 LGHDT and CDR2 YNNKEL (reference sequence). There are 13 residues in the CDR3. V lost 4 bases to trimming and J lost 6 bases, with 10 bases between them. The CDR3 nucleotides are TGTGCCAGCAGCCCGAGAGGAGGTCAGCCCCAGCATTTT. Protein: CASSPRGGQPQHF.

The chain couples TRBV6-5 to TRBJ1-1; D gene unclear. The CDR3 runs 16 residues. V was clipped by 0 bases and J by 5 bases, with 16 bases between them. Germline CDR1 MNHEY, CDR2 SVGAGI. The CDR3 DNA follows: TGTGCCAGCAGTTACTCGGCGGGCTATACGCGGACTGAAGCTTTCTTT. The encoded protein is CASSYSAGYTRTEAFF.

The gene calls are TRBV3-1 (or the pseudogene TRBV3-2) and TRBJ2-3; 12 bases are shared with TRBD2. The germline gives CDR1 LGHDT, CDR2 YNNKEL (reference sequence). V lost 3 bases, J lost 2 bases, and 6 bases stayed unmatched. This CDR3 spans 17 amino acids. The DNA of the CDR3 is TGTGCCAGCAGCCACCGCGGACTAGCGGGGAACACAGATACGCAGTATTTT. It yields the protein CASSHRGLAGNTDTQYF.

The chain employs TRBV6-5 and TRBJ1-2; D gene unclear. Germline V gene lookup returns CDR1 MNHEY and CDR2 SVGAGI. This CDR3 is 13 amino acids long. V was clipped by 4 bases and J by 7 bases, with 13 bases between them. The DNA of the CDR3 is TGTGCCAGCAGTTCCGGAGATATGGGTGGCTACACCTTC. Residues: CASSSGDMGGYTF.

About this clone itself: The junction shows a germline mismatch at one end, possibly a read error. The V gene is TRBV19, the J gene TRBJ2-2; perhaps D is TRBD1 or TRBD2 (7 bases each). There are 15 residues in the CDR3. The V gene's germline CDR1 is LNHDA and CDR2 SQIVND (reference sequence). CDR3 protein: CASRIDREGTGELFF. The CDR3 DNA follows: TGTGCCAGTAGGATAGACAGGGAGGGCACCGGGGAGCTGTTTTTT.

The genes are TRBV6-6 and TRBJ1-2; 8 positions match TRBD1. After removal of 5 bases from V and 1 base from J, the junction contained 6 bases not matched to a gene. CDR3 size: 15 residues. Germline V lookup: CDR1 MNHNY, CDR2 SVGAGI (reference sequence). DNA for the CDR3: TGTGCCAGCAGTCCATGGACAGGGTTTAACTATGGCTACACCTTC. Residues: CASSPWTGFNYGYTF.

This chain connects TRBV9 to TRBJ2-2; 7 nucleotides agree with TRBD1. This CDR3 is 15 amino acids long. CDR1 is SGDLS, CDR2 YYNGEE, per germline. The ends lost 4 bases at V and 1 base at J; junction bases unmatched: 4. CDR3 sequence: CASSQGEQNTGELFF. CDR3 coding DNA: TGTGCCAGCAGCCAGGGGGAACAGAACACCGGGGAGCTGTTTTTT.

CDR3 residues: CASSLVGTGGTEAFF. The CDR3 bases are TGTGCCAGCAGCTTAGTCGGGACAGGGGGGACTGAAGCTTTCTTT. The chain recombines TRBV7-2 with TRBJ1-1; TRBD1 agrees at 11 bases. The V gene's germline CDR1 is SGHTA and CDR2 FQGNSA. The CDR3 is made up of 15 amino acids. V shed 1 base and J 5 bases; nucleotides not matched to a gene: 3. Variable domain in full (rest from reference TRBV7-2 and TRBJ1-1): GAGVSQSPSNKVTEKGKDVELRCDPISGHTALYWYRQSLGQGLEFLIYFQGNSAPDKSGLPSDRFSAERTGGSVSTLTIQRTQQEDSAVYLCASSLVGTGGTEAFFGQGTRLTVV.

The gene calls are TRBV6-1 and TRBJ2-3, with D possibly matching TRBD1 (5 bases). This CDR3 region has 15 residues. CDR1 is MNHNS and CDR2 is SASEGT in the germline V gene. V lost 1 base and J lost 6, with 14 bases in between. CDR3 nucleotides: TGTGCCAGCAGTGAAGAAGGGGTACGTAAGGATACGCAGTATTTT. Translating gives CASSEEGVRKDTQYF.

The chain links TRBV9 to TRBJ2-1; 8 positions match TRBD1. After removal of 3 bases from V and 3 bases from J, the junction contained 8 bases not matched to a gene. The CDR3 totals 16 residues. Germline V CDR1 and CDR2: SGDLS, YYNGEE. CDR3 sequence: CASSADAGTGYNEQFF. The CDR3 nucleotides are TGTGCCAGCAGCGCGGACGCCGGGACAGGCTACAATGAGCAGTTCTTC. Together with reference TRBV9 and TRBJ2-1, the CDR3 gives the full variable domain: DSGVTQTPKHLITATGQRVTLRCSPRSGDLSVYWYQQSLDQGLQFLIQYYNGEERAKGNILERFSAQQFPDLHSELNLSSLELGDSALYFCASSADAGTGYNEQFFGPGTRLTVL.

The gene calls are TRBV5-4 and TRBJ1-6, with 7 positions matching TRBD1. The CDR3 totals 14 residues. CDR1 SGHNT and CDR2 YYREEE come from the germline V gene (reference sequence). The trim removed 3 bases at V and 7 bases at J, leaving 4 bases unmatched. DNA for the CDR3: TGTGCCAGCAGCTCCGGGACAGTAAATTCACCCCTCCACTTT. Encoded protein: CASSSGTVNSPLHF.

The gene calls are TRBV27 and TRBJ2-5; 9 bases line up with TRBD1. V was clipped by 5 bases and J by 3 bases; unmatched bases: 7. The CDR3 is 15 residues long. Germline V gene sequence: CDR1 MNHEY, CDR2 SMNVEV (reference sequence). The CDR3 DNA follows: TGTGCCAGCAGTACGGGGTGGGACAGGGAAGAGACCCAGTACTTC. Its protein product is CASSTGWDREETQYF.

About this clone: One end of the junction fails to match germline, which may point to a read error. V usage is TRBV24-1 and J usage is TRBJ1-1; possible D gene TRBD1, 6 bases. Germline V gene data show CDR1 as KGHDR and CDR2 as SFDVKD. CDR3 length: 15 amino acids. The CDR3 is CASSTGWGTNTEAFF. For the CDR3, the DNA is TGTGCCTCCAGTACAGGGTGGGGGACGAACACTGAAGCTTTCTTT.

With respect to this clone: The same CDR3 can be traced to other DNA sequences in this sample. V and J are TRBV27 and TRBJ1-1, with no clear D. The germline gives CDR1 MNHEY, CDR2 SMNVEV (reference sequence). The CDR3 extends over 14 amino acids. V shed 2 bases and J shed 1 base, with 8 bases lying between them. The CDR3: CASSLRGWNTEAFF. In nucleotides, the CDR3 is TGTGCCAGCAGTTTACGCGGGTGGAACACTGAAGCTTTCTTT.

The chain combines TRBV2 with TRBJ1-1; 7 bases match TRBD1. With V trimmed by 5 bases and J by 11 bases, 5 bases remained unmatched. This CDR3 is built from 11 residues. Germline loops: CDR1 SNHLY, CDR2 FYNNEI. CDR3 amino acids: CASSLNRGAFF. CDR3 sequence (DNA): TGTGCCAGCAGTTTGAACAGGGGCGCTTTCTTT.

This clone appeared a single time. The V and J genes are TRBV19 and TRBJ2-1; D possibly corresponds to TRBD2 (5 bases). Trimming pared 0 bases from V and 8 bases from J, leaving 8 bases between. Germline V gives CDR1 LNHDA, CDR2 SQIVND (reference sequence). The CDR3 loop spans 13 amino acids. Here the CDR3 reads CASSIDRRYEQFF. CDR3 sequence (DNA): TGTGCCAGTAGTATAGATCGGAGGTATGAGCAGTTCTTC.

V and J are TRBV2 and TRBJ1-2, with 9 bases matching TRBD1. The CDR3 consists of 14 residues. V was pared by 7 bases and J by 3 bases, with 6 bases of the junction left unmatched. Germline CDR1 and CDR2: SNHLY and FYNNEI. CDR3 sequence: CASNHRGQDYGYTF. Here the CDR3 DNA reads TGTGCCAGCAACCACAGGGGGCAGGACTATGGCTACACCTTC.